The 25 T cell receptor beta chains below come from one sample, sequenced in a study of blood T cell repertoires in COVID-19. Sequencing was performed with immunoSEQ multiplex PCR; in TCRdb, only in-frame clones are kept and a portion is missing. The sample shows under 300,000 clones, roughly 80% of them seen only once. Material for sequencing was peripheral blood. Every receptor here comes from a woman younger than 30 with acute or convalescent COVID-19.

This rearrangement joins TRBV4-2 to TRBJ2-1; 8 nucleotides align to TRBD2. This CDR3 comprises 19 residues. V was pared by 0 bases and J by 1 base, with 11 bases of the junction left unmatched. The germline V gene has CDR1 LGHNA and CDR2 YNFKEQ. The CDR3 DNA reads TGTGCCAGCAGCCAAGAAGGGCTAGCGGGCGGACGTTCCTACAATGAGCAGTTCTTC. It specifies CASSQEGLAGGRSYNEQFF.

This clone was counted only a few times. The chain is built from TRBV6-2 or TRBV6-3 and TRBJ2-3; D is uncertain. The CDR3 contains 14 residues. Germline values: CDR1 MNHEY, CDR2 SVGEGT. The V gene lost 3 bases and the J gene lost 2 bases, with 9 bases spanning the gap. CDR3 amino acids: CASSYLVSTDTQYF. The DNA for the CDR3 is TGTGCCAGCAGTTATCTAGTCTCCACAGATACGCAGTATTTT.

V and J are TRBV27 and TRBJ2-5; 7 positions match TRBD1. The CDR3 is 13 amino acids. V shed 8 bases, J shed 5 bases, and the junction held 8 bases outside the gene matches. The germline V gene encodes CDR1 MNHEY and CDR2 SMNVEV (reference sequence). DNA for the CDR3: TGTGCCAGCCGCCCAACAGGGGAGGAGACCCAGTACTTC. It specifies CASRPTGEETQYF.

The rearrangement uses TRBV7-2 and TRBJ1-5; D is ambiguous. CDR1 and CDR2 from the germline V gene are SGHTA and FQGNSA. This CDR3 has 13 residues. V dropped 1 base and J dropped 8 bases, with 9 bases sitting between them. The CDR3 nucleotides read TGTGCCAGCAGCTTAGGAGGTGGTGAGCCCCAGCATTTT. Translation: CASSLGGGEPQHF.

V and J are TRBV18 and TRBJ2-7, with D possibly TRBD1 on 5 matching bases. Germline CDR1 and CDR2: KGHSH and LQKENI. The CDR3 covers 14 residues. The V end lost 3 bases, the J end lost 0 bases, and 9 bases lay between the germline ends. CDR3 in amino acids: CASSPPTVSYEQYF. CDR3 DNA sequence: TGTGCCAGCTCACCCCCGACAGTCTCCTACGAGCAGTACTTC.

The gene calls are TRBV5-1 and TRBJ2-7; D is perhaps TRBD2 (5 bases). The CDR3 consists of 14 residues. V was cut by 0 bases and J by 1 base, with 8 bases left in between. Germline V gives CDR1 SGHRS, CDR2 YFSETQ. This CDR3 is CASSLAGESYEQYF. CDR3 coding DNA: TGCGCCAGCAGCTTGGCCGGGGAGTCCTACGAGCAGTACTTC.

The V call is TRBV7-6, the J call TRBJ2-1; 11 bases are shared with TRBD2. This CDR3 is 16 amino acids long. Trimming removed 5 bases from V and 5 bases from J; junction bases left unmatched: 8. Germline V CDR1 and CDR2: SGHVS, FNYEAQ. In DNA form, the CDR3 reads TGTGCCAGCAGCCGCAATCCGACTAGCGGGAACAATGAGCAGTTCTTC. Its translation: CASSRNPTSGNNEQFF.

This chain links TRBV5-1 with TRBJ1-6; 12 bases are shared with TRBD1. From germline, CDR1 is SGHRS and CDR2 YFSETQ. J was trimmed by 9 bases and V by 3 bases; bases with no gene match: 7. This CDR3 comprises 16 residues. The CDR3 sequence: CASSWKGQGASSPLHF. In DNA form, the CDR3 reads TGCGCCAGCAGCTGGAAGGGACAGGGGGCGAGTTCACCCCTCCACTTT.

In DNA form, the CDR3 reads TGTGCCAGCAGCGTAGCATCTCGGGTTCTCTCTGGAAACACCATATATTTT. It translates to CASSVASRVLSGNTIYF. The chain combines TRBV9 with TRBJ1-3; D remains unclear. V was shortened by 0 bases and J by 0 bases, with 13 bases between the two germline ends. Germline lookup yields CDR1 SGDLS and CDR2 YYNGEE. CDR3 size: 17 residues.

The CDR3 region is CATSRGSSYNEQFF. In DNA, the CDR3 is TGTGCCACCAGCAGGGGCAGCTCCTACAATGAGCAGTTCTTC. The chain links TRBV15 to TRBJ2-1; unclear D gene. The CDR3 covers 14 residues. The V end lost 3 bases, the J end lost 0 bases, and 6 bases lay between the germline ends. From germline, CDR1 is LNHNV and CDR2 YYDKDF (reference sequence).

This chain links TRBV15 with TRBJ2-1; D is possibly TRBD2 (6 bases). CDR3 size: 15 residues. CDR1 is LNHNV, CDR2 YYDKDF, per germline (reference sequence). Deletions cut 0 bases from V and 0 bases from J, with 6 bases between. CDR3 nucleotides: TGTGCCACCAGCAGAGATAGCGGCTCCTACAATGAGCAGTTCTTC. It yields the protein CATSRDSGSYNEQFF.

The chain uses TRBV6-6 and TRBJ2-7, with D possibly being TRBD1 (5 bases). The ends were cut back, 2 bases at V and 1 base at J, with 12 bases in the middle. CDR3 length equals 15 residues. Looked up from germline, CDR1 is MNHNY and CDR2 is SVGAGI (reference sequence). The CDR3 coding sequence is TGTGCCAGCAGTTACATCAGGGCGACGTCCTACGAGCAGTACTTC. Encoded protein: CASSYIRATSYEQYF.

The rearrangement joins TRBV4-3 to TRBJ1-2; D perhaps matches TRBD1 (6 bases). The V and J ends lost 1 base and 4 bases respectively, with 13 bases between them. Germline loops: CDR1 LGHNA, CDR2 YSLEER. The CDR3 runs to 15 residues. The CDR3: CASSQAGVPGYGYTF. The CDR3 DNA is TGCGCCAGCAGCCAAGCAGGGGTCCCTGGCTATGGCTACACCTTC.

The CDR3, as DNA: TGTGCCAGCAGCTTAAGGCGGGACGGGAACACTGAAGCTTTCTTT. Encoded protein: CASSLRRDGNTEAFF. The chain couples TRBV5-6 to TRBJ1-1; TRBD1 might be the D (5 bases). Looked up from germline, CDR1 is SGHDT and CDR2 is YYEEEE. V was trimmed by 2 bases and J by 1 base, leaving 12 bases between them. CDR3 length: 15 amino acids.

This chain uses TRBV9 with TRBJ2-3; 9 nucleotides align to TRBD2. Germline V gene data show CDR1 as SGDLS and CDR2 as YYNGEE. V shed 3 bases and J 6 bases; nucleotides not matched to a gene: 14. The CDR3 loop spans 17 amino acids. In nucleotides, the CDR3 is TGTGCCAGCAGCGAGAGTGGGTGGGGACTAGCTTCGGATACGCAGTATTTT. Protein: CASSESGWGLASDTQYF.

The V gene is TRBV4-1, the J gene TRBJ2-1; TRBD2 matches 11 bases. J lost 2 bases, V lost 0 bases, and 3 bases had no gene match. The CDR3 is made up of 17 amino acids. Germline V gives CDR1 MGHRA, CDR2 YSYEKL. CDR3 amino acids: CASSQDQTSGTYNEQFF. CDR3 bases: TGCGCCAGCAGCCAAGATCAGACTAGCGGGACCTACAATGAGCAGTTCTTC.

CDR3: CAWSSQATYEQYF. Written as DNA, the CDR3 is TGTGCCTGGAGTAGTCAGGCCACCTACGAGCAGTACTTC. The V call is TRBV30, the J call TRBJ2-7; D is unclear. This CDR3 comprises 13 residues. Deletions cut 2 bases from V and 2 bases from J, with 10 bases between. Germline-derived CDR1 and CDR2 are GTSNPN and SVGIG (reference sequence).

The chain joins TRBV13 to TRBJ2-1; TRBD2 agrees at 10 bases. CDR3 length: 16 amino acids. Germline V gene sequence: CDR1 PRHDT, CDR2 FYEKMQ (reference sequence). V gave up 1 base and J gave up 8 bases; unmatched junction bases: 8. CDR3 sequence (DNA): TGTGCCAGCAGCTTAGAGAGGCTAGCGGGAGTTGATGAGCAGTTCTTC. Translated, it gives CASSLERLAGVDEQFF.

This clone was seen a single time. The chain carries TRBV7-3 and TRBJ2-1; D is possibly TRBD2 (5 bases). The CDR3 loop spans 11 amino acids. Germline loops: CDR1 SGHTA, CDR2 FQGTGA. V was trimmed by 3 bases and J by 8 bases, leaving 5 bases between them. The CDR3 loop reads CASSFGDEQFF. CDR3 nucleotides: TGTGCCAGCAGCTTCGGGGATGAGCAGTTCTTC.

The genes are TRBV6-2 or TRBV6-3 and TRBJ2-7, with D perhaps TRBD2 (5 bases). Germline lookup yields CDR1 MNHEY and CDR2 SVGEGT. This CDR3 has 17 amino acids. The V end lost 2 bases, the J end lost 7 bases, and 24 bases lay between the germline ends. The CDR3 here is CASSYPSAGGSPWEQYF. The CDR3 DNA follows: TGTGCCAGCAGTTACCCTTCGGCCGGCGGGTCCCCTTGGGAGCAGTACTTC.

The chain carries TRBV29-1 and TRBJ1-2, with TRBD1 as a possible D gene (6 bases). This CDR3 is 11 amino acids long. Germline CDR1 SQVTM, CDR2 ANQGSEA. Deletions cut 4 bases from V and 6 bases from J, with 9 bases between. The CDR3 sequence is CSVGTGNGYTF. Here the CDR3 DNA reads TGCAGCGTTGGTACAGGGAATGGCTACACCTTC.

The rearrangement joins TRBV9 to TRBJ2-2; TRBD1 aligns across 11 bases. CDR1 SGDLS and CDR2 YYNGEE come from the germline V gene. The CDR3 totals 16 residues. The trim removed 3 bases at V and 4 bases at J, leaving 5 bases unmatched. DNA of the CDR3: TGTGCCAGCAGCGCCCGGACAGGGGGCATCACCGGGGAGCTGTTTTTT. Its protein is CASSARTGGITGELFF. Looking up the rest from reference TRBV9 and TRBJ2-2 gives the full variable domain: DSGVTQTPKHLITATGQRVTLRCSPRSGDLSVYWYQQSLDQGLQFLIQYYNGEERAKGNILERFSAQQFPDLHSELNLSSLELGDSALYFCASSARTGGITGELFFGEGSRLTVL.

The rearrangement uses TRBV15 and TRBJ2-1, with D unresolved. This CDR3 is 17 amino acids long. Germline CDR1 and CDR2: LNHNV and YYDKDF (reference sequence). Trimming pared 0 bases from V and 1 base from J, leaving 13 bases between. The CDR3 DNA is TGTGCCACCAGCAGAGATGGTTCCGTGACATCCTACAATGAGCAGTTCTTC. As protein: CATSRDGSVTSYNEQFF. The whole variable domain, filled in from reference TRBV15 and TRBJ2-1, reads DAMVIQNPRYQVTQFGKPVTLSCSQTLNHNVMYWYQQKSSQAPKLLFHYYDKDFNNEADTPDNFQSRRPNTSFCFLDIRSPGLGDTAMYLCATSRDGSVTSYNEQFFGPGTRLTVL.

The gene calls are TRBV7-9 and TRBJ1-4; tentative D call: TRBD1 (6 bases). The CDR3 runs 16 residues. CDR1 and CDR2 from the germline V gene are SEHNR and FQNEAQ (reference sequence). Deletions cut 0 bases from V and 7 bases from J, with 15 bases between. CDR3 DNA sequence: TGTGCCAGCAGCTTAGCGTCGGGGGGCGCGGGTGAAAAACTGTTTTTT. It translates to CASSLASGGAGEKLFF. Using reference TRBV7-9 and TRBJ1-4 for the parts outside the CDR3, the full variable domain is DTGVSQNPRHKITKRGQNVTFRCDPISEHNRLYWYRQTLGQGPEFLTYFQNEAQLEKSRLLSDRFSAERPKGSFSTLEIQRTEQGDSAMYLCASSLASGGAGEKLFFGSGTQLSVL.

The CDR3 is CASSFRTSGSTNEQFF. CDR3 sequence (DNA): TGTGCCAGCAGCTTTAGGACTAGCGGGAGTACGAATGAGCAGTTCTTC. The V gene is TRBV5-5, the J gene TRBJ2-1; TRBD2 aligns across 13 bases. The V segment lost 2 bases and the J segment 7 bases; nucleotides outside the gene matches: 6. Germline CDR1 and CDR2: SGHKS and YYEKEE (reference sequence). CDR3 size: 16 residues.